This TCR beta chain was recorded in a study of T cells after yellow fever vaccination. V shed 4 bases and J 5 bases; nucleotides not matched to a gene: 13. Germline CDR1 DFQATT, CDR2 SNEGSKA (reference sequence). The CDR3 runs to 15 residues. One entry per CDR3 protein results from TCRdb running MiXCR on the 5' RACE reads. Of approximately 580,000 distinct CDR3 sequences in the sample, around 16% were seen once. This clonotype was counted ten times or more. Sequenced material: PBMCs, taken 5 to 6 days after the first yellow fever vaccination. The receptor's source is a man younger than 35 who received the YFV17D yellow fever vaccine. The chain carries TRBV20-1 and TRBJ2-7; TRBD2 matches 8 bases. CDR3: CSAKALERGGDEQYF. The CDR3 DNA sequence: TGCAGTGCTAAGGCCCTAGAACGGGGGGGGGACGAGCAGTACTTC.